Below are 27 T cell receptor beta chains sequenced from a single sample in a study of T cell repertoires in cytomegalovirus infection. No antigen has been identified for these receptors. TCRdb redid the calling of the reads with MiXCR, one entry per CDR3 protein. Of approximately 910,000 distinct CDR3 sequences listed, about 33% are singletons. This specimen consisted of cultured CD8+ T cells from PBMCs, obtained from culture after CMV antigen stimulation. The receptors were gathered from a human donor in good health (CMV status not recorded). Some clones in this sample may be carry-over from other donors' samples.

This clonotype has only a few counts. V and J are TRBV7-6 and TRBJ2-7; tentative D call: TRBD1 (8 bases). From germline, CDR1 is SGHVS and CDR2 FNYEAQ. V gave up 5 bases and J gave up 4 bases, with 18 bases separating them. The CDR3 is 15 residues long. The CDR3 loop reads CASSPYRGGRYEQYF. The CDR3 DNA follows: TGTGCCAGCAGCCCCTACAGGGGGGGTAGGTACGAGCAGTACTTC.

The chain couples TRBV29-1 to TRBJ2-1, with D perhaps matching TRBD2 (6 bases). The V end was cut by 2 bases, the J end by 8 bases, with 10 bases between. This CDR3 spans 12 amino acids. The germline gives CDR1 SQVTM, CDR2 ANQGSEA. CDR3 amino acids: CSVELRGYEQFF. In DNA form, the CDR3 reads TGCAGCGTTGAACTTCGGGGGTATGAGCAGTTCTTC.

This clonotype has just a few counts. The chain employs TRBV27 and TRBJ1-2; D might be TRBD1 (5 bases). The CDR3 spans 14 residues. Germline-derived CDR1 and CDR2 are MNHEY and SMNVEV (reference sequence). Trimming took 0 bases from V and 6 from J, leaving 11 bases between them. In nucleotides, the CDR3 is TGTGCCAGCAGTTTATCCAGGGCGTCCGATGGCTACACCTTC. Amino acid sequence: CASSLSRASDGYTF.

This clonotype was counted a few times. The genes are TRBV9 and TRBJ2-6; D remains ambiguous. From germline, CDR1 is SGDLS and CDR2 YYNGEE. The V gene lost 3 bases and the J gene lost 4 bases, with 8 bases spanning the gap. The length of the CDR3 is 14 residues. The CDR3: CASSGEGGANVLTF. The CDR3 region has the DNA TGTGCCAGCAGCGGGGAAGGGGGGGCCAACGTCCTGACTTTC.

This chain connects TRBV2 to TRBJ1-2; TRBD1 is a possible D gene (6 bases). CDR1 is SNHLY and CDR2 is FYNNEI in the germline V gene. The CDR3 extends over 15 amino acids. V lost 3 bases, J lost 3 bases, and 14 bases lay in between. This CDR3 reads CASSEGHDEYYGYTF. The CDR3 DNA reads TGTGCCAGCAGTGAGGGACACGACGAGTACTATGGCTACACCTTC.

This clonotype was found a few times. The V and J genes are TRBV7-9 and TRBJ2-1; no firm D call. The CDR3 is 17 residues long. The V gene's germline CDR1 is SEHNR and CDR2 FQNEAQ (reference sequence). V lost 4 bases and J lost 0, with 16 bases in between. For the CDR3, the DNA is TGTGCCAGCAGCTCGACGGAAGGGTTTAGCTCCTACAATGAGCAGTTCTTC. Amino acids: CASSSTEGFSSYNEQFF.

This clonotype was seen at least ten times. The CDR3 DNA sequence: TGTGCCAGCAGCCTCGGACAGAGTGGCCAGCCCCAGCATTTT. It is translated as CASSLGQSGQPQHF. The rearrangement uses TRBV7-9 and TRBJ1-5; maybe TRBD1 (6 bases). Germline loops: CDR1 SEHNR, CDR2 FQNEAQ (reference sequence). V lost 5 bases and J lost 7, with 15 bases in between. The CDR3 length is 14 residues.

The chain couples TRBV6-8 to TRBJ1-3; D is possibly TRBD1 (5 bases). The CDR3 covers 15 residues. From germline, CDR1 is MNHGY and CDR2 SAAAGT. Deletions cut 6 bases from V and 2 bases from J, with 14 bases between. The DNA for the CDR3 is TGTGCCAGCAGACTTGACAGCGCGGCTGGAAACACCATATATTTT. Amino acid sequence: CASRLDSAAGNTIYF.

The chain employs TRBV6-1 and TRBJ2-1; 12 bases fit TRBD2. V trimming: 8 bases; J trimming: 3 bases; junction bases outside the gene matches: 2. CDR1 is MNHNS, CDR2 SASEGT, per germline. The CDR3 runs to 14 residues. DNA of the CDR3: TGTGCCAGCCGACTAGCGGGGGACTACAATGAGCAGTTCTTC. Protein: CASRLAGDYNEQFF.

The CDR3 sequence: CASSTGIGAEAFF. CDR3 sequence (DNA): TGTGCCAGCAGCACAGGGATAGGAGCTGAAGCTTTCTTT. The chain uses TRBV11-2 and TRBJ1-1, with TRBD1 as a possible D gene (6 bases). Trimming took 5 bases from V and 6 from J, leaving 13 bases between them. The CDR3 spans 13 residues. CDR1 and CDR2 (germline): SGHAT, FQNNGV.

J is TRBJ2-2 and V is TRBV25-1, with a tentative D call TRBD2 (5 bases). Trimming stripped 4 bases from V and 1 base from J, with 13 bases between. The germline V gene encodes CDR1 MGHDK and CDR2 SYGVNS. The CDR3 loop spans 16 amino acids. The CDR3 loop reads CASSVPRTQNTGELFF. The CDR3 DNA follows: TGTGCCAGCAGTGTCCCCCGGACTCAGAACACCGGGGAGCTGTTTTTT.

This chain links TRBV6-5 with TRBJ1-1; D gene ambiguous. Germline V gene data show CDR1 as MNHEY and CDR2 as SVGAGI. This CDR3 contains 13 residues. Trimming left V 6 bases short and J 12 bases short, with 20 bases between. In nucleotides, the CDR3 is TGTGCCAGCAGCTCGACACAAACGGAAGATACTTTCTTT. It yields the protein CASSSTQTEDTFF.

This clonotype occurred a few times. The CDR3, as DNA: TGTGCCAGCAGCTTAACTGAACTAGCGGGTTGGGAGACCCAGTACTTC. This gives the protein CASSLTELAGWETQYF. The rearrangement uses TRBV7-9 and TRBJ2-5; 9 nucleotides align to TRBD2. The CDR3 contains 16 residues. Losses at the gene ends were 2 bases for V and 5 bases for J; bases not matched to a gene: 9. Germline V lookup: CDR1 SEHNR, CDR2 FQNEAQ (reference sequence).

This clonotype was recorded at least ten times. The chain joins TRBV12-3 or TRBV12-4 to TRBJ1-2, with D tentatively TRBD1 (6 bases). The CDR3 spans 14 residues. V was shortened by 3 bases and J by 4 bases, with 12 bases between the two germline ends. CDR3 loop: CASSFGTGFYGYTF. The CDR3 DNA reads TGTGCCAGCAGTTTCGGTACAGGGTTCTATGGCTACACCTTC.

This clonotype was seen a handful of times. The chain combines TRBV7-8 with TRBJ2-7; a weak D match, TRBD2 (5 bases). V was clipped by 1 base and J by 2 bases, with 15 bases between them. CDR1 is SGHVS, CDR2 FQNEAQ, per germline. CDR3 size: 16 residues. DNA of the CDR3: TGTGCCAGCAGCTTAGAAGCCGGGGTCTACACCTACGAGCAGTACTTC. It yields the protein CASSLEAGVYTYEQYF.

This clonotype showed up many times. The CDR3 here is CASRLTEESNQPQHF. The CDR3 DNA reads as TGTGCCAGCAGACTGACGGAGGAGTCGAATCAGCCCCAGCATTTT. The J gene is TRBJ1-5, the V gene TRBV7-2; no firm D call. The CDR3 loop spans 15 amino acids. The V and J ends lost 6 bases and 4 bases respectively, with 16 bases between them. From germline, CDR1 is SGHTA and CDR2 FQGNSA.

The V and J genes are TRBV20-1 and TRBJ2-1; 10 nucleotides line up with TRBD2. The CDR3 contains 18 residues. Germline assignment: CDR1 DFQATT and CDR2 SNEGSKA (reference sequence). The junction had 9 bases not matched to a gene; V was cut back by 0 bases and J by 1 base. The CDR3 DNA is TGCAGTGCTAGAGATACAGCGGGGGGGAACCCTTCCTACAATGAGCAGTTCTTC. It translates to CSARDTAGGNPSYNEQFF.

V and J are TRBV5-1 and TRBJ1-2; D is ambiguous. The CDR3 spans 17 residues. V was pared by 1 base and J by 7 bases, with 23 bases between. CDR1 is SGHRS and CDR2 is YFSETQ in the germline V gene. The CDR3 is CASSLMHVRPDPSGYTF. CDR3 sequence (DNA): TGCGCCAGCAGCTTGATGCACGTTAGGCCCGACCCTAGTGGCTACACCTTC.

The chain employs TRBV27 and TRBJ1-1; a possible D gene is TRBD1 (6 bases). The germline V and J ends were trimmed by 5 bases and 3 bases, with 10 bases remaining between them. The length of the CDR3 is 13 residues. CDR1 and CDR2 (germline): MNHEY, SMNVEV (reference sequence). CDR3 region: CASSLGADTEAFF. CDR3 nucleotides: TGTGCCAGCAGTCTGGGGGCAGACACTGAAGCTTTCTTT.

This clonotype was detected only a few times. This sequence joins TRBV19 and TRBJ1-5; D is ambiguous. The germline CDR1 and CDR2 sequences are LNHDA and SQIVND (reference sequence). CDR3 size: 14 residues. V lost 0 bases, J lost 5 bases, and 8 bases lay in between. This CDR3 is CASSIDHGDQPQHF. In DNA, the CDR3 is TGTGCCAGTAGTATAGATCATGGGGATCAGCCCCAGCATTTT.

The rearrangement joins TRBV5-6 to TRBJ2-7, with D possibly being TRBD1 (6 bases). Germline V CDR1 and CDR2: SGHDT, YYEEEE. V gave up 4 bases and J gave up 4 bases, with 9 bases separating them. This CDR3 is built from 12 residues. This CDR3 reads CASSRGHYEQYF. The CDR3 coding sequence is TGTGCCAGCAGCCGGGGACATTACGAGCAGTACTTC. Full variable domain (missing parts from reference TRBV5-6 and TRBJ2-7): DAGVTQSPTHLIKTRGQQVTLRCSPKSGHDTVSWYQQALGQGPQFIFQYYEEEERQRGNFPDRFSGHQFPNYSSELNVNALLLGDSALYLCASSRGHYEQYFGPGTRLTVT.

The chain recombines TRBV20-1 with TRBJ1-2; 7 bases match TRBD1. This CDR3 region has 14 residues. The junction had 8 bases not matched to a gene; V was cut back by 6 bases and J by 1 base. The germline V gene encodes CDR1 DFQATT and CDR2 SNEGSKA (reference sequence). CDR3 sequence: CSARRQGLNYGYTF. The CDR3 DNA reads TGCAGTGCCAGAAGACAGGGCCTTAACTATGGCTACACCTTC.

The rearrangement links TRBV29-1 to TRBJ2-5; 11 bases align to TRBD2. Germline V gene data show CDR1 as SQVTM and CDR2 as ANQGSEA. After removal of 5 bases from V and 1 base from J, the junction contained 6 bases not matched to a gene. This CDR3 has 15 amino acids. The CDR3 DNA follows: TGCAGCGTTCCTCTAGCGGGGGGTTCCCAAGAGACCCAGTACTTC. Amino acids: CSVPLAGGSQETQYF. Supplemented by reference TRBV29-1 and TRBJ2-5, the full variable domain reads SAVISQKPSRDICQRGTSLTIQCQVDSQVTMMFWYRQQPGQSLTLIATANQGSEATYESGFVIDKFPISRPNLTFSTLTVSNMSPEDSSIYLCSVPLAGGSQETQYFGPGTRLLVL.

J is TRBJ2-3 and V is TRBV7-9; D might be TRBD1 (6 bases). Trimming cost V 5 bases and J 2 bases, with 14 bases left between them. The CDR3 totals 15 residues. Germline loops: CDR1 SEHNR, CDR2 FQNEAQ (reference sequence). The CDR3 sequence: CASSPPGQITDTQYF. The CDR3 coding sequence is TGTGCCAGCAGCCCGCCCGGACAGATCACAGATACGCAGTATTTT.

This chain uses TRBV6-6 with TRBJ2-3, with D unclear. The ends were cut back, 7 bases at V and 5 bases at J, with 10 bases in the middle. The V gene's germline CDR1 is MNHNY and CDR2 SVGAGI (reference sequence). This CDR3 has 12 amino acids. CDR3 in amino acids: CASTFRIDTQYF. For the CDR3, the DNA is TGTGCCAGCACCTTCCGCATAGATACGCAGTATTTT.

The chain uses TRBV10-2 and TRBJ2-1; TRBD1 aligns across 8 bases. Germline trimming cut 4 bases from V and 1 base from J; bases unmatched to any gene: 3. This CDR3 has 15 residues. Germline assignment: CDR1 WSHSY and CDR2 SAAADI. In DNA, the CDR3 is TGCGCCAGCAGTGGACAGGGGAATTCCTACAATGAGCAGTTCTTC. Encoded protein: CASSGQGNSYNEQFF.

This chain connects TRBV7-6 to TRBJ1-5; possibly TRBD1 for D (5 bases). V lost 0 bases, J lost 7 bases, and 10 bases lay in between. CDR3 size: 14 residues. Per the germline V gene, CDR1 is SGHVS and CDR2 is FNYEAQ. CDR3 bases: TGTGCCAGCAGCTTAGCTCCAGGGATGCAGCCCCAGCATTTT. It yields the protein CASSLAPGMQPQHF.